The clone carrying this T cell receptor beta chain was counted at least ten times. CDR3 length equals 14 residues. V lost 6 bases and J 8 bases, leaving 17 bases between the germline ends. Full-length variable regions came from constant-region reverse primers plus semi-nested Nested Universal Primer A PCR. TCRdb called the 5' RACE reads again in MiXCR, with one record for every CDR3 protein. Counted here are 60,000 to 65,000 distinct CDR3 sequences, 20% to 25% occurring once; the ten biggest clones make up about 3%. The rearrangement joins TRBV12-3 or TRBV12-4 to TRBJ2-1; D is uncertain. Sequences were obtained from memory CD4+ T cells sorted from a lymph node. Subset here: memory CD4+ T cells, CD4+CD45RO+CD25-. The sequence was collected from a female donor with breast cancer. CDR3 in amino acids: CASSLRRKDHEQFF. The CDR3 DNA sequence: TGTGCCAGCAGCCTCAGACGGAAGGACCATGAGCAGTTCTTC.